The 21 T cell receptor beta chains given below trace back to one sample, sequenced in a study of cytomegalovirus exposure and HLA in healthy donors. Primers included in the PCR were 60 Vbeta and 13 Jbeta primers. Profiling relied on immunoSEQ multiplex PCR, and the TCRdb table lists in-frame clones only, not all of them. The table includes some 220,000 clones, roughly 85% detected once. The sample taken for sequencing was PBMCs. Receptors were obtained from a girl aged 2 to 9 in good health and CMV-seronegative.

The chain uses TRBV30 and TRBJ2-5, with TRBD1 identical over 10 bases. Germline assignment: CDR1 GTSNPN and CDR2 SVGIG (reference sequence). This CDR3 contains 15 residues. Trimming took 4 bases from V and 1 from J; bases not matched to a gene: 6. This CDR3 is CAWTVRTGGQETQYF. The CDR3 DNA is TGTGCCTGGACCGTCAGGACAGGGGGCCAAGAGACCCAGTACTTC.

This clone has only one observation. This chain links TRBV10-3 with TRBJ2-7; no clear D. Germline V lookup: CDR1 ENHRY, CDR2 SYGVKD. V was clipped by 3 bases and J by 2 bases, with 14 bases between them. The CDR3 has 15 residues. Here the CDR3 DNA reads TGTGCCATCAGTGAAGCTAGAACGGCCCCCTACGAGCAGTACTTC. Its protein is CAISEARTAPYEQYF.

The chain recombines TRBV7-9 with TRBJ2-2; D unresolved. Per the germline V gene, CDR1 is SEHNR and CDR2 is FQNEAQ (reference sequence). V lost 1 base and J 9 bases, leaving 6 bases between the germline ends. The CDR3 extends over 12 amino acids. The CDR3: CASSLGGRELFF. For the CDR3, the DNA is TGTGCCAGCAGCTTAGGCGGCCGGGAGCTGTTTTTT.

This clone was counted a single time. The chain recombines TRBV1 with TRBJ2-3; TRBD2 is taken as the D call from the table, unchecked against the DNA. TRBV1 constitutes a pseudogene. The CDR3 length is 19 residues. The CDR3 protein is CTSSQDRAGLGGRTDTQYF. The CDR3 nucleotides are TGCACCAGCAGCCAAGATCGGGCGGGTCTGGGGGGACGCACAGATACGCAGTATTTT.

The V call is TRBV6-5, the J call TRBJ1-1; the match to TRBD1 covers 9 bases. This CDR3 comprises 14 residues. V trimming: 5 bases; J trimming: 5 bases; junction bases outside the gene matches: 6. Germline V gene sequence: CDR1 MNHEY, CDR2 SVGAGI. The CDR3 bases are TGTGCCAGCAGTCTACAGGGGGCAGGGACTGAAGCTTTCTTT. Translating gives CASSLQGAGTEAFF.

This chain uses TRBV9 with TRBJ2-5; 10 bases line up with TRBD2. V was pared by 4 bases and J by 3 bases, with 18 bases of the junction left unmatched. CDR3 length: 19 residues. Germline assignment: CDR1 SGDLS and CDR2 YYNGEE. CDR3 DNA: TGTGCCAGCAGCACCGAAGGGGAGACAGTGCTAGCGGGGGAAGAGACCCAGTACTTC. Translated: CASSTEGETVLAGEETQYF.

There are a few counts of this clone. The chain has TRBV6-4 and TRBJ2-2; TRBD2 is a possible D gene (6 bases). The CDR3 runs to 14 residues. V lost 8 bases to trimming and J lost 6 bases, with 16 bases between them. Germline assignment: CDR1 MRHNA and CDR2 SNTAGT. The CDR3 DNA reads TGTGCCAGCGTCGGGACCGGGGGTCCCGGGGAGCTGTTTTTT. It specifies CASVGTGGPGELFF.

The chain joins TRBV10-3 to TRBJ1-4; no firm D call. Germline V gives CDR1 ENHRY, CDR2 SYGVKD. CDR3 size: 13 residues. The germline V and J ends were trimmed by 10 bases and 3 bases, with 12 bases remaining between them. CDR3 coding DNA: TGTGCCACCGGGGATGGAGCTAATGAAAAACTGTTTTTT. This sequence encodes CATGDGANEKLFF.

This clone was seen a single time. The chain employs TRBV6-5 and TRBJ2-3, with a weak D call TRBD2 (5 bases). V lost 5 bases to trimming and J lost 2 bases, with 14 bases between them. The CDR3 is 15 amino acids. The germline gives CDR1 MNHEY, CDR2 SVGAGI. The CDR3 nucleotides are TGTGCCAGCAGTACGCGGAGCGGAGCCACAGATACGCAGTATTTT. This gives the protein CASSTRSGATDTQYF.

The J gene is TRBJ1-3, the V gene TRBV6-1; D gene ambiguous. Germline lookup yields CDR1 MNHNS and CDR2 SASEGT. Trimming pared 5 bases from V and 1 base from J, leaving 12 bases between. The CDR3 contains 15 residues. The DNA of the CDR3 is TGTGCCAGCAGTCCCCGGCGGGGATCTGGAAACACCATATATTTT. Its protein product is CASSPRRGSGNTIYF.

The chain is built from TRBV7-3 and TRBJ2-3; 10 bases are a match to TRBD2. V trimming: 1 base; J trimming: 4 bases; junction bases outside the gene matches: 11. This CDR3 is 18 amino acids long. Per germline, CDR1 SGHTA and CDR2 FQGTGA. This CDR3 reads CASSLMGLTSGVSDTQYF. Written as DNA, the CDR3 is TGTGCCAGCAGCTTAATGGGTCTAACTAGCGGGGTCTCAGATACGCAGTATTTT.

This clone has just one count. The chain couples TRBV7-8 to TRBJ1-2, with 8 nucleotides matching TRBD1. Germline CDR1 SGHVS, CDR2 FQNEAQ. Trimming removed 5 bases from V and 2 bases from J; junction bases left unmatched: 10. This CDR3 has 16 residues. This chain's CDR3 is CASSLGQAKENYGYTF. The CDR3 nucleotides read TGTGCCAGCAGCCTGGGACAGGCGAAGGAGAACTATGGCTACACCTTC. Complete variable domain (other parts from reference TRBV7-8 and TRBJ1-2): GAGVSQSPRYKVAKRGQDVALRCDPISGHVSLFWYQQALGQGPEFLTYFQNEAQLDKSGLPSDRFFAERPEGSVSTLKIQRTQQEDSAVYLCASSLGQAKENYGYTFGSGTRLTVV.

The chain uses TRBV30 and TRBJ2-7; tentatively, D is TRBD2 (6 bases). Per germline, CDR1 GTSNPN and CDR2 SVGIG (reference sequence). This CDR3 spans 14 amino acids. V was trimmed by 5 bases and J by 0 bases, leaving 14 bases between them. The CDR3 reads CAWENGGSSYEQYF. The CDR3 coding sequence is TGTGCCTGGGAAAATGGAGGGTCCTCCTACGAGCAGTACTTC.

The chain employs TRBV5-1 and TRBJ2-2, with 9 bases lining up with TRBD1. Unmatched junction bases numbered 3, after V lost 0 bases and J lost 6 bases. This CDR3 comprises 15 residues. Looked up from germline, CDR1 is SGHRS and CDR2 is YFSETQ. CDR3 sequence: CASSLVTGGPGELFF. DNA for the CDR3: TGCGCCAGCAGCTTGGTGACAGGGGGGCCCGGGGAGCTGTTTTTT.

In DNA form, the CDR3 reads TGTGCCAGCAGTGAACTGGGGGGAGGACATCAGCCCCAGCATTTT. Translated, it gives CASSELGGGHQPQHF. The rearrangement joins TRBV2 to TRBJ1-5; possible D gene TRBD1, 5 bases. V lost 2 bases, J lost 5 bases, and 13 bases lay in between. Germline CDR1 and CDR2: SNHLY and FYNNEI. The CDR3 is 15 residues long.

CDR3 bases: TGTGCCAGCTCACCCTGGACTAGCGGGAGCCTCCCACTCGTCTACGAGCAGTACTTC. This gives the protein CASSPWTSGSLPLVYEQYF. The rearrangement links TRBV18 to TRBJ2-7, with 13 bases identical to TRBD2. The CDR3 has 19 residues. The V and J ends lost 3 bases and 3 bases, in that order; junction bases with no gene match: 14. Germline V gene lookup returns CDR1 KGHSH and CDR2 LQKENI.

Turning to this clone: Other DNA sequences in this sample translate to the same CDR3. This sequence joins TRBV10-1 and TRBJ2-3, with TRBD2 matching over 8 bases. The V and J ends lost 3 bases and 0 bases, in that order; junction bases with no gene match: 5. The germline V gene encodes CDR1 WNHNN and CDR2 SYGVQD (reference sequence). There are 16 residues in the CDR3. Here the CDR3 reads CASSERASGSTDTQYF. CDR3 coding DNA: TGCGCCAGCAGTGAACGGGCTAGCGGGAGCACAGATACGCAGTATTTT.

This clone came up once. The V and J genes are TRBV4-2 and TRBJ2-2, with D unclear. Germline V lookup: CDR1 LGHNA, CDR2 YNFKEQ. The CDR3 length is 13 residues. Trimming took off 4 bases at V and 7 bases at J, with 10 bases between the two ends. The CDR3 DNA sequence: TGTGCCAGCAGCCGGAGAGGAATCGGGGAGCTGTTTTTT. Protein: CASSRRGIGELFF.

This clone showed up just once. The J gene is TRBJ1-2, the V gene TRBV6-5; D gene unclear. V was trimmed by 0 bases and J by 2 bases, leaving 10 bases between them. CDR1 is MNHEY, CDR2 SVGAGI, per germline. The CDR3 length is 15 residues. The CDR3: CASSYSAGSNYGYTF. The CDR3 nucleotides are TGTGCCAGCAGTTACTCGGCAGGAAGCAACTATGGCTACACCTTC.

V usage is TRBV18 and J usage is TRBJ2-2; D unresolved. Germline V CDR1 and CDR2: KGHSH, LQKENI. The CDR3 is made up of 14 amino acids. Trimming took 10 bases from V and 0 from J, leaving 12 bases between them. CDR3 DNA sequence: TGTGCCACCGAGGAGATTCCGAACACCGGGGAGCTGTTTTTT. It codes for CATEEIPNTGELFF.

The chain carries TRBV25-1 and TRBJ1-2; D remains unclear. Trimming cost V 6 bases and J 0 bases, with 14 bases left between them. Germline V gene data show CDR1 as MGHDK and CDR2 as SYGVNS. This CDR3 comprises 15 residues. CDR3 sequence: CASSAQDGTNYGYTF. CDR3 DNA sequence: TGTGCCAGCAGCGCCCAGGACGGGACTAACTATGGCTACACCTTC.